The 15 T cell receptor beta chains in this list originate from one sample, sequenced in a study of CD8+ T cells in alopecia areata. The treatment here: oral pan-JAK inhibitor, 5-10 mg twice daily. Reverse transcription of extracted RNA yielded cDNA, which provided the sequencing template. Sequencing used immunoSEQ multiplex PCR; TCRdb keeps in-frame clones, though not all of them. In the table there are 150,000 to 250,000 clones, about 60% of which are singletons. Sequencing used CD4+ T cells sorted from blood, obtained at week 4, from a patient treated with tofacitinib. The receptors originated from a human donor with alopecia areata.

The chain recombines TRBV30 with TRBJ1-6; 7 bases align to TRBD1. The CDR3 loop spans 14 amino acids. Looked up from germline, CDR1 is GTSNPN and CDR2 is SVGIG (reference sequence). V was pared by 3 bases and J by 7 bases, with 6 bases of the junction left unmatched. CDR3: CAWSEGQENSPLHF. The CDR3 region has the DNA TGTGCCTGGAGCGAAGGACAGGAAAATTCACCCCTCCACTTT.

CDR3 residues: CATSRDLTTSGGREFF. The CDR3 nucleotides are TGTGCCACCAGCAGAGACCTAACGACTAGCGGGGGTCGCGAGTTCTTC. The chain uses TRBV15 and TRBJ2-1; TRBD2 aligns across 12 bases. Germline V lookup: CDR1 LNHNV, CDR2 YYDKDF (reference sequence). The CDR3 runs to 16 residues. V lost 0 bases and J lost 14; bases outside the gene matches: 11.

This clone was detected only once. This chain links TRBV27 with TRBJ2-7; D possibly uses TRBD1 or TRBD2 (5 bases each). CDR3 size: 14 residues. CDR1 MNHEY and CDR2 SMNVEV come from the germline V gene (reference sequence). V was shortened by 6 bases and J by 6 bases, with 18 bases between the two germline ends. The CDR3 DNA reads TGTGCCAGCAGGCCCTTAGCCAGAGGGACCGAGCAGTACTTC. It codes for CASRPLARGTEQYF.

V is TRBV7-9 and J is TRBJ2-1, with TRBD1 identical over 9 bases. The V gene's germline CDR1 is SEHNR and CDR2 FQNEAQ (reference sequence). J gave up 8 bases and V 5 bases, and 10 bases lay outside the gene matches. There are 15 residues in the CDR3. CDR3 region: CASSETGGAVDEQFF. CDR3 sequence (DNA): TGTGCCAGCAGCGAAACAGGGGGCGCGGTGGATGAGCAGTTCTTC.

The J gene is TRBJ2-5, the V gene TRBV5-1; TRBD1 matches 7 bases. This CDR3 has 16 residues. The V segment lost 0 bases and the J segment 4 bases; nucleotides outside the gene matches: 9. CDR1 and CDR2 from the germline V gene are SGHRS and YFSETQ. CDR3 sequence reads: CASSLGDTGDGETQYF. The CDR3 DNA sequence: TGCGCCAGCAGCTTGGGCGATACAGGGGACGGAGAGACCCAGTACTTC.

This chain links TRBV19 with TRBJ1-5, with 10 bases fitting TRBD1. V gave up 2 bases and J gave up 6 bases; unmatched junction bases: 4. Germline CDR1 and CDR2: LNHDA and SQIVND (reference sequence). The CDR3 covers 15 residues. The CDR3 DNA is TGTGCCAGTAGTATAATGGACAGGGGGGTTCAGCCCCAGCATTTT. The encoded protein is CASSIMDRGVQPQHF.

The genes are TRBV5-1 and TRBJ2-1, with D maybe TRBD2 (6 bases). V lost 0 bases and J 3 bases, leaving 13 bases between the germline ends. Germline V CDR1 and CDR2: SGHRS, YFSETQ. This CDR3 is built from 16 residues. In DNA, the CDR3 is TGCGCCAGCAGCTTGGAAGGTAATAGCGGCTACAATGAGCAGTTCTTC. Translated: CASSLEGNSGYNEQFF.

The genes are TRBV20-1 and TRBJ2-3, with D possibly TRBD2 on 6 matching bases. The CDR3 extends over 11 amino acids. V gave up 5 bases and J gave up 14 bases, with 17 bases separating them. CDR1 DFQATT and CDR2 SNEGSKA come from the germline V gene (reference sequence). The CDR3 sequence is CSAGSGTRGYF. CDR3 coding DNA: TGCAGTGCTGGTTCCGGGACTCGTGGGTATTTT.

As concerns this clone: Its ends do not fully match the called genes, so a read error is possible. The rearrangement links TRBV4-3 to TRBJ2-1; possibly TRBD2 for D (5 bases). Germline CDR1 and CDR2: LGHNA and YSLEER. This CDR3 has 14 amino acids. The CDR3, as DNA: TGCGCCAGCAGCCTGGCTAGCTCCCACAATGAGCAGTTCTTC. As protein: CASSLASSHNEQFF.

The rearrangement joins TRBV30 to TRBJ2-1; D remains ambiguous. The V gene's germline CDR1 is GTSNPN and CDR2 SVGIG (reference sequence). V gave up 2 bases and J gave up 4 bases, with 15 bases separating them. This CDR3 is built from 15 residues. This CDR3 is CAWSKRTSTYNEQFF. The CDR3 DNA reads TGTGCCTGGAGTAAGAGGACGTCTACTTACAATGAGCAGTTCTTC.

This clone showed up just a few times. The CDR3 protein is CASSPLVQQGLYGYTF. The CDR3 DNA follows: TGCGCCAGCAGCCCCCTTGTCCAACAGGGTCTATATGGCTACACCTTC. The V gene is TRBV5-1, the J gene TRBJ1-2; a weak D match, TRBD1 (6 bases). Germline lookup yields CDR1 SGHRS and CDR2 YFSETQ. There are 16 residues in the CDR3. V gave up 4 bases and J gave up 5 bases, with 21 bases separating them.

This clone has only a few counts. This sequence joins TRBV30 and TRBJ2-3; TRBD2 might be the D (6 bases). Looked up from germline, CDR1 is GTSNPN and CDR2 is SVGIG (reference sequence). Trimming removed 1 base at V and 1 base at J, with 6 bases between. This CDR3 comprises 13 residues. The CDR3 DNA sequence: TGTGCCTGGAGTGAGCGGGGCACAGATACGCAGTATTTT. It specifies CAWSERGTDTQYF.

The chain has TRBV15 and TRBJ2-3; D might be TRBD1 or TRBD2, each matching 5 bases. Germline CDR1 and CDR2: LNHNV and YYDKDF (reference sequence). The CDR3 contains 14 residues. Trimming stripped 5 bases from V and 0 bases from J, with 9 bases between. This CDR3 reads CATSWGPSTDTQYF. The CDR3 bases are TGTGCCACCAGCTGGGGACCAAGCACAGATACGCAGTATTTT.

This chain connects TRBV5-6 to TRBJ2-2; TRBD2 is a possible D gene (5 bases). CDR1 and CDR2 (germline): SGHDT, YYEEEE. This CDR3 is built from 15 residues. Deletions cut 4 bases from V and 4 bases from J, with 14 bases between. CDR3 DNA: TGTGCCAGCAGCCGGTCTAGCCTGGGCACCGGGGAGCTGTTTTTT. Amino acid sequence: CASSRSSLGTGELFF.

The chain joins TRBV29-1 to TRBJ1-6; 10 bases line up with TRBD1. The germline gives CDR1 SQVTM, CDR2 ANQGSEA. The length of the CDR3 is 14 residues. V was clipped by 6 bases and J by 8 bases; unmatched bases: 7. The chain's CDR3 is CSVRDRGRYSPLHF. The CDR3 bases are TGCAGCGTAAGGGACAGGGGCCGTTATTCACCCCTCCACTTT.